The following is a TCR beta chain sequence with its context. The data are from a study of blood T cell repertoires in COVID-19. Study details: Samples came from the United States, Italy and Spain, spanning acute and convalescent COVID-19. Sample material is recorded as cDNA or gDNA derived from T cells, B-cell-depleted T cells, or PBMCs.

This CDR3 is 16 amino acids long. The germline CDR1 and CDR2 sequences are KGHSH and LQKENI. Trimming cost V 3 bases and J 3 bases, with 18 bases left between them. Authors' processing steps: Estimation of nucleated cell counts was performed using reference gene primer amplification. Data came from immunoSEQ multiplex PCR; TCRdb stores just in-frame clones and leaves some out. The V and J calls and clone size come from that table; D and trimming were worked out from the DNA. The sample holds nearly 60,000 clones, almost 90% seen once. The source material was peripheral blood. The sequence was collected from a man aged 55 to 70 with active COVID-19. This chain joins TRBV18 and TRBJ2-7, with D hard to call. The DNA of the CDR3 is TGTGCCAGCTCACCCCCCGCCGTTCCTATCAACTACGAGCAGTACTTC. It specifies CASSPPAVPINYEQYF.